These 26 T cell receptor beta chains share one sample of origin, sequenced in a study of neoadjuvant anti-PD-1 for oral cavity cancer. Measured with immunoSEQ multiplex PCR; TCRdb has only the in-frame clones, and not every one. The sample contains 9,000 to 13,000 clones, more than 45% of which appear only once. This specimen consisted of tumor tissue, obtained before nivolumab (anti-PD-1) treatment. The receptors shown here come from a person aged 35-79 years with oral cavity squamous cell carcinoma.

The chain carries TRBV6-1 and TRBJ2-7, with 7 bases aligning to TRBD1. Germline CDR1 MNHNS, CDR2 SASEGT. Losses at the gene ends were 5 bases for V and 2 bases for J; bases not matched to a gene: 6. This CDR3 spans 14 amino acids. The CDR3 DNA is TGTGCCAGCAGTCTCGGGGACAGCGCCTACGAGCAGTACTTC. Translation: CASSLGDSAYEQYF.

CDR3 amino acids: CASSLDWAANSPLHF. The CDR3 DNA is TGCGCCAGCAGCTTGGATTGGGCCGCTAATTCACCCCTCCACTTT. The chain carries TRBV5-1 and TRBJ1-6; no reliable D call. The length of the CDR3 is 15 residues. The V end was cut by 0 bases, the J end by 6 bases, with 10 bases between. Germline assignment: CDR1 SGHRS and CDR2 YFSETQ.

The CDR3 loop is CAISEFSLAGGLSYNEQFF. DNA for the CDR3: TGTGCCATCAGTGAGTTCTCACTAGCGGGGGGACTCTCCTACAATGAGCAGTTCTTC. V gene TRBV10-3 combines with J gene TRBJ2-1; 12 nucleotides align to TRBD2. The CDR3 extends over 19 amino acids. Germline V gene sequence: CDR1 ENHRY, CDR2 SYGVKD. J lost 0 bases, V lost 1 base, and 7 bases had no gene match.

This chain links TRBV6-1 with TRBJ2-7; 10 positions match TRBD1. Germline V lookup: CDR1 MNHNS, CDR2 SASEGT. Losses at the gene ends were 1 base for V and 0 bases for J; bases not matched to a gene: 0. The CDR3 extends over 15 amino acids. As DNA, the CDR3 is TGTGCCAGCAGTGAAGGGACAGGGGGCTCCTACGAGCAGTACTTC. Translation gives CASSEGTGGSYEQYF.

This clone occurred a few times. The CDR3: CASSSLGQGANTGELFF. CDR3 sequence (DNA): TGCGCCAGCAGCAGCTTAGGACAGGGGGCTAACACCGGGGAGCTGTTTTTT. The chain combines TRBV5-1 with TRBJ2-2; 11 bases agree with TRBD1. After removal of 4 bases from V and 2 bases from J, the junction contained 7 bases not matched to a gene. The germline gives CDR1 SGHRS, CDR2 YFSETQ. The CDR3 is 17 amino acids.

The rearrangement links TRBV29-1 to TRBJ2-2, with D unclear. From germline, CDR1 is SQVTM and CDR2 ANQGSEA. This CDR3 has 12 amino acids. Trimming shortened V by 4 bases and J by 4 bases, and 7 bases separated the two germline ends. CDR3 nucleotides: TGCAGCGTTGGGGCGGTCACCGGGGAGCTGTTTTTT. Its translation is CSVGAVTGELFF.

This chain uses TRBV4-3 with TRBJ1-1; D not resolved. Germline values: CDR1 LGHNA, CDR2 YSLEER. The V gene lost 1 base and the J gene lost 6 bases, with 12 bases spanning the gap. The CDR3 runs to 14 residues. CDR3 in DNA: TGCGCCAGCAGCCAAGTCACATCCAATTCTGAAGCTTTCTTT. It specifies CASSQVTSNSEAFF.

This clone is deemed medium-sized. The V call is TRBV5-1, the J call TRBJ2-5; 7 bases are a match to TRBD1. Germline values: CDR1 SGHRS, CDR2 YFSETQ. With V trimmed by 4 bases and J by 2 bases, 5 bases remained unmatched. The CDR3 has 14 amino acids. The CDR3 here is CASSQGQPQETQYF. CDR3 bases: TGCGCCAGCAGCCAGGGACAGCCACAAGAGACCCAGTACTTC.

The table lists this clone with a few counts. The CDR3 loop is CASSYGGRKETQYF. CDR3 in DNA: TGTGCCAGCAGTTACGGTGGACGAAAAGAGACCCAGTACTTC. The chain joins TRBV6-6 to TRBJ2-5; D call uncertain. The CDR3 spans 14 residues. Trimming stripped 2 bases from V and 3 bases from J, with 10 bases between. Germline V gives CDR1 MNHNY, CDR2 SVGAGI (reference sequence).

The CDR3 DNA sequence: TGTGCCAGCAGCTTATCACGGCCTGGTAACTATGGCTACACCTTC. Residues: CASSLSRPGNYGYTF. This sequence joins TRBV7-9 and TRBJ1-2; D ambiguous. Looked up from germline, CDR1 is SEHNR and CDR2 is FQNEAQ (reference sequence). The ends were cut back, 2 bases at V and 1 base at J, with 11 bases in the middle. The length of the CDR3 is 15 residues. Drawing the rest from reference TRBV7-9 and TRBJ1-2, the complete variable domain is DTGVSQNPRHKITKRGQNVTFRCDPISEHNRLYWYRQTLGQGPEFLTYFQNEAQLEKSRLLSDRFSAERPKGSFSTLEIQRTEQGDSAMYLCASSLSRPGNYGYTFGSGTRLTVV.

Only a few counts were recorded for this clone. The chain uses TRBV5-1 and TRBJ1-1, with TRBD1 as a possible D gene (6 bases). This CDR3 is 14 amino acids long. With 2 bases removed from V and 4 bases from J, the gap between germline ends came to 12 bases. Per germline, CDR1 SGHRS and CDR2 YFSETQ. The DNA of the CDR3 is TGCGCCAGCAGCTTACAGGGTGGGGCCACTGAAGCTTTCTTT. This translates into CASSLQGGATEAFF.

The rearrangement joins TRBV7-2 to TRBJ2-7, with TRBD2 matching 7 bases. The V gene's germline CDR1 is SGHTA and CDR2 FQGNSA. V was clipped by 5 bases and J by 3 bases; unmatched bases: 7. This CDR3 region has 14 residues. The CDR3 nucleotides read TGTGCCAGCAGCGCATCCGGGGGGTACTACGAGCAGTACTTC. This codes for CASSASGGYYEQYF.

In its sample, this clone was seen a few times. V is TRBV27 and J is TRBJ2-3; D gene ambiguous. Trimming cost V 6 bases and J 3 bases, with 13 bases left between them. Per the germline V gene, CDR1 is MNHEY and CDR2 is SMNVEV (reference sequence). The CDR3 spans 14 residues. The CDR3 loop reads CASSPAMGTDTQYF. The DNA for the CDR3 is TGTGCCAGCAGCCCCGCAATGGGTACAGATACGCAGTATTTT.

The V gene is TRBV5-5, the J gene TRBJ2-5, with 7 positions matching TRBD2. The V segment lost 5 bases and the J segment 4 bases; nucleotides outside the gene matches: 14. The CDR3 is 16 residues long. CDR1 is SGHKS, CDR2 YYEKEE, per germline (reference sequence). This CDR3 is CASRLGVGGNGETQYF. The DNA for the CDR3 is TGTGCCAGCAGGTTAGGGGTCGGGGGGAATGGAGAGACCCAGTACTTC.

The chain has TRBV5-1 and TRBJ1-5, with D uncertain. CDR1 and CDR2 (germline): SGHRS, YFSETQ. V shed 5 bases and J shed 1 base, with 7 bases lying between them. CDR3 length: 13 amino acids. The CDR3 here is CASSSDSNQPQHF. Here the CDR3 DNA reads TGCGCCAGCAGTTCCGACAGCAATCAGCCCCAGCATTTT.

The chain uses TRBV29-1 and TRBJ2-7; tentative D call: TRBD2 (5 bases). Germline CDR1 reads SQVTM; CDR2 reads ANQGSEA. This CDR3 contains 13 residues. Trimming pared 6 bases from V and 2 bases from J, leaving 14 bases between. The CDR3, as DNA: TGCAGCGTGGGAGACACGGAGACCTACGAGCAGTACTTC. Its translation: CSVGDTETYEQYF.

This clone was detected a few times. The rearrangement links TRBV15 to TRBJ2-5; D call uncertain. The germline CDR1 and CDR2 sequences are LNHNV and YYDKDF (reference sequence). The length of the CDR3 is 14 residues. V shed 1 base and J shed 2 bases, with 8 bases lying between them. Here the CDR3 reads CATSRGAAQETQYF. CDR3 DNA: TGTGCCACCAGCAGAGGGGCGGCTCAAGAGACCCAGTACTTC.

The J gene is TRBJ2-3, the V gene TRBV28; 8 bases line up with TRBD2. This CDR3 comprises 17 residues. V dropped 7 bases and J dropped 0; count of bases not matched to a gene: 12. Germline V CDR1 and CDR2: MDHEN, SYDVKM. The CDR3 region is CASTSIAGPTSTDTQYF. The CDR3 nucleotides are TGTGCCAGCACCTCGATAGCGGGGCCTACTAGCACAGATACGCAGTATTTT. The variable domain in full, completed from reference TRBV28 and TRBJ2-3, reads DVKVTQSSRYLVKRTGEKVFLECVQDMDHENMFWYRQDPGLGLRLIYFSYDVKMKEKGDIPEGYSVSREKKERFSLILESASTNQTSMYLCASTSIAGPTSTDTQYFGPGTRLTVL.

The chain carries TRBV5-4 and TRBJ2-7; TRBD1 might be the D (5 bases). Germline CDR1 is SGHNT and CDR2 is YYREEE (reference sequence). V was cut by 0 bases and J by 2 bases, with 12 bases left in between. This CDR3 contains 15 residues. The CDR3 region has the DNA TGTGCCAGCAGCTTGGGGGTGGGGCAAGCCTACGAGCAGTACTTC. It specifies CASSLGVGQAYEQYF.

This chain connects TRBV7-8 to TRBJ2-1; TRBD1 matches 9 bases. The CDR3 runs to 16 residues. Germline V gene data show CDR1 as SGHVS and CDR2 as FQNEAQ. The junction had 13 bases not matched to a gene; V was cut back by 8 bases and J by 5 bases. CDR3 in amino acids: CASGFGRDRDNNEQFF. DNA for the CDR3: TGTGCCAGCGGTTTTGGCCGGGACAGGGACAACAATGAGCAGTTCTTC.

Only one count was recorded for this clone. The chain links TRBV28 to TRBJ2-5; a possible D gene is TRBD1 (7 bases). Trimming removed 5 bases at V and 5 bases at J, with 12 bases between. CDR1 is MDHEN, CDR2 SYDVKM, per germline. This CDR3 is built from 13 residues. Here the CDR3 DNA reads TGTGCCAGCAGTACGACAGGGAGGGAGACCCAGTACTTC. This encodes CASSTTGRETQYF.

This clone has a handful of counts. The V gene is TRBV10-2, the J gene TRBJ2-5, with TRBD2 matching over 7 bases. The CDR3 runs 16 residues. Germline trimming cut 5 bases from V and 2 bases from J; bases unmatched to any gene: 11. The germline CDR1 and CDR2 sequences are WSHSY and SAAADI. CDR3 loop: CASSPLEGGAQETQYF. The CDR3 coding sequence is TGCGCCAGCAGTCCTTTGGAGGGAGGGGCACAAGAGACCCAGTACTTC.

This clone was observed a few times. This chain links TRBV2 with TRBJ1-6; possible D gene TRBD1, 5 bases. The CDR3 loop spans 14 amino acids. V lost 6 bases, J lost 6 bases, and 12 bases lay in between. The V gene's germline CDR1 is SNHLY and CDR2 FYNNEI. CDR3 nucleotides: TGTGCCAGCAGCCGTGGGGGGGGTAATTCACCCCTCCACTTT. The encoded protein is CASSRGGGNSPLHF.

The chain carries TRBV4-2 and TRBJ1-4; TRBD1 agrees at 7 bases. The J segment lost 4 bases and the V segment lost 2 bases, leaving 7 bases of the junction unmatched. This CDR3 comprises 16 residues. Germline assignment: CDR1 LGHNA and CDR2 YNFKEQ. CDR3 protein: CASSQPGDRVNEKLFF. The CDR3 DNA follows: TGTGCCAGCAGCCAACCTGGGGACAGAGTTAATGAAAAACTGTTTTTT.

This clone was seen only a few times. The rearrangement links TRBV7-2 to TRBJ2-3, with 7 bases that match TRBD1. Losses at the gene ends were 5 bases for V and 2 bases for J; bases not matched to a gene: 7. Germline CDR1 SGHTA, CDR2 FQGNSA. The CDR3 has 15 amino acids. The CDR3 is CASSPRGPTTDTQYF. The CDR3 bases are TGTGCCAGCAGCCCTAGGGGGCCCACCACAGATACGCAGTATTTT.

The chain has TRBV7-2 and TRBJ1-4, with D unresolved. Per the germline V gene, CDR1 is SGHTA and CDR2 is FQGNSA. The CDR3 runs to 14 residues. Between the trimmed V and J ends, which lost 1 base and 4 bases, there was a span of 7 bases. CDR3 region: CASSLGRNNEKLFF. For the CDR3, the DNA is TGTGCCAGCAGCTTAGGGCGGAATAATGAAAAACTGTTTTTT. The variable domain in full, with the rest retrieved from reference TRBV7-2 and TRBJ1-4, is GAGVSQSPSNKVTEKGKDVELRCDPISGHTALYWYRQSLGQGLEFLIYFQGNSAPDKSGLPSDRFSAERTGGSVSTLTIQRTQQEDSAVYLCASSLGRNNEKLFFGSGTQLSVL.